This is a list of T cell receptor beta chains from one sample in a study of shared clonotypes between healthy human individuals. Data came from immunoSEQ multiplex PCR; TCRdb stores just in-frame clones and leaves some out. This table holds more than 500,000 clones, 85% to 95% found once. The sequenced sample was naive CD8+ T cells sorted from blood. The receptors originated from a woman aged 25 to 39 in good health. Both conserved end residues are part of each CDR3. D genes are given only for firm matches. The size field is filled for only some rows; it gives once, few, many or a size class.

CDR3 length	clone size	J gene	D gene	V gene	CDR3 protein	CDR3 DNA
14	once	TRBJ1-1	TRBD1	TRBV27	CASSDRGPGTEAFF	TGTGCCAGCAGTGACAGGGGGCCGGGCACTGAAGCTTTCTTT
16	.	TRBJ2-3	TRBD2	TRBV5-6	CASSLGASGSTDTQYF	TGTGCCAGCAGCTTGGGGGCTAGCGGGAGCACAGATACGCAGTATTTT
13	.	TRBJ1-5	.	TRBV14	CASSQGGRQPQHF	TGTGCCAGCAGCCAAGGGGGGCGACAGCCCCAGCATTTT
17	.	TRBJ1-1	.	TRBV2	CASTSFVEGWRNTEAFF	TGTGCCAGCACCTCCTTCGTGGAGGGATGGCGGAACACTGAAGCTTTCTTT
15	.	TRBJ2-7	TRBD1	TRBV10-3	CAISDLTGGEDEQYF	TGTGCCATCAGTGATCTGACAGGGGGCGAGGACGAGCAGTACTTC
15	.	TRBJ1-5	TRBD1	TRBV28	CASSLRRQGNQPQHF	TGTGCCAGCAGTTTAAGGAGACAGGGGAATCAGCCCCAGCATTTT
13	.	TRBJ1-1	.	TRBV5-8	CASSLTSNTEAFF	TGTGCCAGCAGCTTAACGAGTAACACTGAAGCTTTCTTT
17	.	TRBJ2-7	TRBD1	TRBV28	CASSLWTGEPGTDEQYF	TGTGCCAGCAGTTTATGGACAGGGGAGCCCGGGACGGACGAGCAGTACTTC
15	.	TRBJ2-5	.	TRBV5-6	CASNHRDTLGETQYF	TGTGCCAGCAACCACCGGGACACCCTTGGGGAGACCCAGTACTTC
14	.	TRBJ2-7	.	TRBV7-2	CASSHSFSTYEQYF	TGTGCCAGCAGCCATTCTTTTTCTACCTACGAGCAGTACTTC
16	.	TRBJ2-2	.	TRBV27	CASSFPHRVSTGELFF	TGTGCCAGCAGTTTCCCCCACAGGGTGTCGACCGGGGAGCTGTTTTTT
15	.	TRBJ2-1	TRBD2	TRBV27	CASTLLAGSFNEQFF	TGTGCCAGCACCCTCCTAGCGGGATCTTTCAATGAGCAGTTCTTC
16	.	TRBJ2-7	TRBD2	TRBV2	CASSAPGLASAYEQYF	TGTGCCAGCAGCGCTCCGGGACTAGCGTCCGCCTACGAGCAGTACTTC
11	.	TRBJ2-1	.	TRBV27	CASSAWDEQFF	TGTGCCAGCAGCGCTTGGGATGAGCAGTTCTTC
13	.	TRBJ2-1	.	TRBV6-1	CASIGGSYNEQFF	TGTGCCAGCATTGGGGGCTCCTACAATGAGCAGTTCTTC
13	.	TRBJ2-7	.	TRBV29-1	CSVEAGEGSEQYF	TGCAGCGTTGAAGCGGGAGAAGGGTCCGAGCAGTACTTC
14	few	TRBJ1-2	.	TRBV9	CASSPPGRSYGYTF	TGTGCCAGCAGCCCACCGGGGCGCAGCTATGGCTACACCTTC
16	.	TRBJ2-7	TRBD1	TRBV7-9	CASSPGQGESAYEQYF	TGTGCCAGCAGCCCCGGACAGGGGGAGAGCGCCTACGAGCAGTACTTC
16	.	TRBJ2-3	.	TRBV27	CASSLGPGAYTDTQYF	TGTGCCAGCAGTTTAGGGCCGGGAGCATACACAGATACGCAGTATTTT
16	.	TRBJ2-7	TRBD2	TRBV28	CASSLPRGRASNEQYF	TGTGCCAGCAGTTTACCTCGCGGGAGGGCCTCAAACGAGCAGTACTTC
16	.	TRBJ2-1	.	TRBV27	CASSLGPTGIYNEQFF	TGTGCCAGCAGTTTAGGTCCGACGGGAATCTACAATGAGCAGTTCTTC
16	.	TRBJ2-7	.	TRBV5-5	CASSYLGGGGAYEQYF	TGTGCCAGCAGTTACCTCGGGGGCGGAGGGGCCTACGAGCAGTACTTC
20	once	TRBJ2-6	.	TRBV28	CASSSPGGGARISGANVLTF	TGTGCCAGCAGTTCCCCCGGAGGGGGCGCCCGGATTTCTGGGGCCAACGTCCTGACTTTC
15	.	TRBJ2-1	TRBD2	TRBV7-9	CASRYTSGIDNEQFF	TGTGCCAGCAGGTATACTAGCGGGATAGACAATGAGCAGTTCTTC
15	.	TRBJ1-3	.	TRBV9	CASSASGRDGNTIYF	TGTGCCAGCAGCGCCTCAGGTCGTGATGGAAACACCATATATTTT
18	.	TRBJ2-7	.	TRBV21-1	CASSNSSRAVTISYEQYF	TGTGCCAGCAGCAACTCCTCGCGGGCTGTGACAATCTCCTACGAGCAGTACTTC
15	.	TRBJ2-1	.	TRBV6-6	CASSYADAAYNEQFF	TGTGCCAGCAGTTACGCCGATGCAGCGTACAATGAGCAGTTCTTC
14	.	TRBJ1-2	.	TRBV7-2	CASSFGWGNYGYTF	TGTGCCAGCAGCTTCGGGTGGGGTAACTATGGCTACACCTTC
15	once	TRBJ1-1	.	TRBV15	CATSTARQGDTEAFF	TGTGCCACCAGTACTGCCCGGCAGGGAGACACTGAAGCTTTCTTT
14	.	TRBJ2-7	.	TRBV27	CASSLGRSSYEQYF	TGTGCCAGCAGTTTGGGACGGAGCTCCTACGAGCAGTACTTC
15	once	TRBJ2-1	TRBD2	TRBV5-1	CASSSTSGRVNEQFF	TGCGCCAGCAGCTCGACTAGCGGGAGGGTCAATGAGCAGTTCTTC
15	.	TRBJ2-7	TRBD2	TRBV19	CASSGGGLQTYEQYF	TGTGCCAGTAGTGGGGGGGGACTGCAGACCTACGAGCAGTACTTC
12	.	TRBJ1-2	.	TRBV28	CASKDGGYGYTF	TGTGCCAGCAAAGACGGGGGCTATGGCTACACCTTC
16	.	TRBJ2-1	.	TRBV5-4	CASSWAQGNSYNEQFF	TGTGCCAGCAGCTGGGCCCAGGGGAACTCCTACAATGAGCAGTTCTTC
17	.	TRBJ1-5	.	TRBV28	CASSLYTGHPLNQPQHF	TGTGCCAGCAGTTTATACACCGGGCATCCCCTCAATCAGCCCCAGCATTTT
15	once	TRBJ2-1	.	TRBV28	CASSFKGQPPNEQFF	TGTGCCAGCAGTTTTAAGGGGCAACCCCCTAATGAGCAGTTCTTC
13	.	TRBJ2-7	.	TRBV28	CASRSAGSYEQYF	TGTGCCAGCAGGTCCGCAGGCTCCTACGAGCAGTACTTC
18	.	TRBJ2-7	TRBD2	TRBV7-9	CASSSGTSGRAHSYEQYF	TGTGCCAGCAGCTCAGGGACTAGCGGGAGGGCCCACTCCTACGAGCAGTACTTC
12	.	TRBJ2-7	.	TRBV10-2	CASSEGGYEQYF	TGCGCCAGCAGTGAAGGGGGGTACGAGCAGTACTTC
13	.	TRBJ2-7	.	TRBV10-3	CAIRTPQGLEQYF	TGTGCCATCAGGACCCCCCAGGGATTGGAGCAGTACTTC
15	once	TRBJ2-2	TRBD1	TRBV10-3	CATKIGTVDTGELFF	TGTGCCACCAAAATTGGGACAGTCGACACCGGGGAGCTGTTTTTT
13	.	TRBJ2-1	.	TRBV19	CASMGAAYNEQFF	TGTGCCAGTATGGGCGCCGCCTACAATGAGCAGTTCTTC
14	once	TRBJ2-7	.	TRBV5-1	CASSWADASYEQYF	TGCGCCAGCAGCTGGGCCGATGCATCCTACGAGCAGTACTTC
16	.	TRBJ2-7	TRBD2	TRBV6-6	CASSYPLREGGYEQYF	TGTGCCAGCAGTTACCCCCTTCGGGAGGGAGGCTACGAGCAGTACTTC
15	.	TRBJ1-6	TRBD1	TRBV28	CASITGQIYNSPLHF	TGTGCCAGCATTACGGGACAGATCTATAATTCACCCCTCCACTTT
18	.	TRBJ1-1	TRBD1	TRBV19	CASSPPMGQGTRNTEAFF	TGTGCCAGTAGTCCCCCGATGGGACAGGGGACAAGGAACACTGAAGCTTTCTTT
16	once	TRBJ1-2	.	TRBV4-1	CASSQGPGGTDYGYTF	TGCGCCAGCAGCCAAGGGCCGGGCGGGACGGACTATGGCTACACCTTC
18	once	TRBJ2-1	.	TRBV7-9	CASSLRVLDSLRLTEQFF	TGTGCCAGCAGCCTTAGGGTCCTAGACAGTTTAAGGCTAACCGAGCAGTTCTTC
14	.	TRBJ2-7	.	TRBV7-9	CASSYPGTKYEQYF	TGTGCCAGCAGCTACCCCGGGACAAAATACGAGCAGTACTTC
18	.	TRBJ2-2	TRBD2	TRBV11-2	CASSLTASGRGNTGELFF	TGTGCCAGCAGCTTAACGGCTAGCGGGAGGGGGAACACCGGGGAGCTGTTTTTT
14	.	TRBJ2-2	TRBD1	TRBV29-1	CSVTGTGITGELFF	TGCAGTGTGACCGGGACAGGGATTACCGGGGAGCTGTTTTTT
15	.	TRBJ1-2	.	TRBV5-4	CASSSRGAANYGYTF	TGTGCCAGCAGCTCGAGGGGCGCCGCTAACTATGGCTACACCTTC
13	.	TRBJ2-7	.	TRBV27	CASSLVPLREQYF	TGTGCCAGCAGTTTGGTCCCCTTGCGGGAGCAGTACTTC
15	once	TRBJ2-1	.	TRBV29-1	CSVENDMWSYNEQFF	TGCAGCGTTGAGAACGATATGTGGAGCTACAATGAGCAGTTCTTC
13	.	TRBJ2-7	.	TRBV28	CASSSVGLYEQYF	TGTGCCAGCAGTTCCGTGGGCCTCTACGAGCAGTACTTC